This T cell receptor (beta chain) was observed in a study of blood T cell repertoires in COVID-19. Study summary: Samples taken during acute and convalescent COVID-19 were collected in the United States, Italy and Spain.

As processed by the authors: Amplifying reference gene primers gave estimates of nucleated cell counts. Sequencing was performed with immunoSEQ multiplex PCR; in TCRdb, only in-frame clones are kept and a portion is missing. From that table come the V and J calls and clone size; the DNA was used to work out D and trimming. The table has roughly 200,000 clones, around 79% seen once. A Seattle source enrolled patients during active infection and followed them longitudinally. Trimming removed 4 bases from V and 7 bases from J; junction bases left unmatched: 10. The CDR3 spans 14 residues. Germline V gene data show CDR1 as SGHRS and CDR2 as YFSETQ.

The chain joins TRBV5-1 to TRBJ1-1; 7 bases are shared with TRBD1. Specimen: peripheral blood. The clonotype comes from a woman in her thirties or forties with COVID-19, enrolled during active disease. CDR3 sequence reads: CASSTEKQGNEAFF. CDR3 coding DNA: TGCGCCAGCAGCACTGAGAAACAGGGGAATGAAGCTTTCTTT. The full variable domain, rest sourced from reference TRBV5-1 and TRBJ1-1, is KAGVTQTPRYLIKTRGQQVTLSCSPISGHRSVSWYQQTPGQGLQFLFEYFSETQRNKGNFPGRFSGRQFSNSRSEMNVSTLELGDSALYLCASSTEKQGNEAFFGQGTRLTVV.